The rows below give T cell receptor beta chains drawn from one sample of a study of blood T cell repertoires in COVID-19. Repertoires were generated with immunoSEQ multiplex PCR, while TCRdb's copy carries only in-frame clones and drops some. The table has roughly 250,000 clones, 79% seen once; the top ten hold roughly 4.2%. The sequencing sample was made of peripheral blood. The receptors stem from a woman aged 40 to 50 with active or convalescent COVID-19. Each CDR3 is given with its conserved first and last residue. D genes are given only for firm matches. Part of the rows lack a size; the others show once, few, many or a class for expanded clones.

>.|.|TRBV30|TRBJ1-3
CAWMWGLENTIYF
TGTGCCTGGATGTGGGGGCTCGAAAACACCATATATTTT
>many|TRBD2|TRBV27|TRBJ2-7
CASSFSGGGPGEQYF
TGTGCCAGCAGTTTCTCTGGCGGGGGGCCAGGGGAGCAGTACTTC
>once|.|TRBV7-4|TRBJ1-4
CASSLKPWQRLFF
TGTGCCAGCAGCTTAAAACCTTGGCAGCGACTGTTTTTT
>.|TRBD1|TRBV5-6|TRBJ2-1
CASSASTGVGEQFF
TGTGCCAGCAGCGCATCCACAGGGGTAGGGGAGCAGTTCTTC
>many|.|TRBV29-1|TRBJ1-3
CSVKEGNTIYF
TGCAGCGTTAAAGAGGGCAACACCATATATTTT
>.|TRBD1|TRBV9|TRBJ1-1
CASSLTGGAEAFF
TGTGCCAGCAGCTTAACAGGGGGCGCTGAAGCTTTCTTT
>.|.|TRBV10-1|TRBJ1-2
CASSEAGGYGYTF
TGCGCCAGCAGTGAGGCCGGCGGCTATGGCTACACCTTC
>.|TRBD1|TRBV7-9|TRBJ1-4
CASSSGQGNEKLFF
TGTGCCAGCAGCTCTGGACAGGGGAATGAAAAACTGTTTTTT
>.|.|TRBV2|TRBJ1-2
CASQPGQQSYGYTF
TGTGCCAGTCAGCCGGGACAACAATCCTATGGCTACACCTTC
>.|TRBD1|TRBV18|TRBJ2-3
CASKTGNTDTQYF
TGTGCCAGCAAGACAGGGAACACAGATACGCAGTATTTT
>.|TRBD1|TRBV5-4|TRBJ2-7
CASSPSTGSHEQYF
TGTGCCAGCAGCCCTTCGACAGGGTCCCACGAGCAGTACTTC
>.|.|TRBV29-1|TRBJ2-7
CSVDNGAYEQYF
TGCAGCGTTGACAACGGGGCCTACGAGCAGTACTTC
>.|TRBD1|TRBV23-1|TRBJ2-2
CASSQETRDRGNTGELFF
TGCGCCAGCAGTCAGGAGACACGGGACAGGGGAAACACCGGGGAGCTGTTTTTT
>.|.|TRBV9|TRBJ1-2
CASGGLAGADGYTF
TGTGCCAGCGGGGGTTTGGCAGGGGCTGATGGCTACACCTTC
>.|.|TRBV24-1|TRBJ2-6
CATSDLQGESSGANVLTF
TGTGCCACCAGTGATTTACAGGGCGAGAGCTCTGGGGCCAACGTCCTGACTTTC
>.|.|TRBV5-1|TRBJ1-1
CASGLGPGGDTEAFF
TGCGCCAGCGGCCTGGGACCGGGAGGGGACACTGAAGCTTTCTTT
>.|TRBD1|TRBV6-1|TRBJ2-7
CASSDKTGDKLLLIDEQYF
TGTGCCAGCAGTGACAAGACAGGGGACAAACTCTTGTTAATCGACGAGCAGTACTTC
>.|.|TRBV7-3|TRBJ2-1
CASSPWRGRRGEQFF
TGTGCCAGCAGCCCGTGGAGGGGGCGCCGGGGTGAGCAGTTCTTC
>.|.|TRBV9|TRBJ2-1
CASSAGVGDEQFF
TGTGCCAGCAGCGCGGGGGTAGGGGATGAGCAGTTCTTC
>.|TRBD1|TRBV9|TRBJ2-1
CASSVGAGGYEQFF
TGTGCCAGCAGCGTAGGGGCAGGGGGATACGAGCAGTTCTTC
>.|TRBD1|TRBV7-2|TRBJ1-1
CASSLRTGNTEAFF
TGTGCCAGCAGCTTACGGACAGGGAACACTGAAGCTTTCTTT
>.|.|TRBV28|TRBJ1-5
CASTLIPGDNQPQHF
TGTGCCAGCACCTTAATACCCGGGGACAATCAGCCCCAGCATTTT
>.|TRBD2|TRBV10-3|TRBJ2-3
CAISESGGLADTQYF
TGTGCCATCAGTGAGTCAGGGGGACTAGCTGATACGCAGTATTTT
>.|.|TRBV9|TRBJ2-5
CASSVGTDWAGQETQYF
TGTGCCAGCAGCGTAGGCACAGATTGGGCAGGGCAAGAGACCCAGTACTTC
>.|TRBD1|TRBV30|TRBJ1-4
CAWSAGTGGEKLFF
TGTGCCTGGAGTGCCGGGACAGGGGGTGAAAAACTGTTTTTT
>few|.|TRBV5-6|TRBJ1-6
CASSLWEGRRGINSPLHF
TGTGCCAGCAGCTTGTGGGAAGGACGTCGGGGGATTAATTCACCCCTCCACTTT
>.|.|TRBV7-3|TRBJ1-1
CASSSAPSATEAFF
TGTGCCAGCAGTAGCGCCCCCAGTGCCACTGAAGCTTTCTTT
>.|.|TRBV25-1|TRBJ1-6
CASSGPGFHNSPLHF
TGTGCCAGCAGTGGTCCGGGATTCCATAATTCACCCCTCCACTTT
>.|TRBD1|TRBV5-4|TRBJ1-4
CASSPTGILGEKLFF
TGTGCCAGCAGCCCGACAGGGATTCTAGGTGAAAAACTGTTTTTT
>.|.|TRBV2|TRBJ2-6
CASSATGGAGANVLTF
TGTGCCAGCAGTGCTACCGGGGGTGCTGGGGCCAACGTCCTGACTTTC
>.|.|TRBV18|TRBJ1-1
CASSPRGEPPEAFF
TGTGCCAGCTCACCAAGGGGCGAACCCCCTGAAGCTTTCTTT
>.|.|TRBV28|TRBJ1-5
CASRGSNQPQHF
TGTGCTTCCAGGGGAAGCAATCAGCCCCAGCATTTT
>.|TRBD1|TRBV30|TRBJ1-5
CACSQGGGQPQHF
TGTGCCTGCTCACAGGGGGGAGGTCAGCCCCAGCATTTT
>.|TRBD2|TRBV30|TRBJ2-3
CAWSAGTSGNLDTQYF
TGTGCCTGGAGTGCCGGGACTAGCGGGAATTTGGATACGCAGTATTTT
>few|.|TRBV5-1|TRBJ1-3
CASSLVAGGGLSGNTIYF
TGCGCCAGCAGCTTGGTGGCAGGTGGAGGGCTCTCTGGAAACACCATATATTTT
>.|TRBD2|TRBV19|TRBJ2-1
CASSGGLGNEQFF
TGTGCCAGTAGTGGGGGACTAGGCAATGAGCAGTTCTTC
>.|TRBD1|TRBV9|TRBJ1-1
CASSVALGTGVNTEAFF
TGTGCCAGCAGCGTAGCCCTCGGGACAGGGGTGAACACTGAAGCTTTCTTT
>.|.|TRBV7-2|TRBJ2-5
CASSFFGDTQETQYF
TGTGCCAGCAGCTTCTTCGGGGACACCCAAGAGACCCAGTACTTC
>.|.|TRBV4-2|TRBJ2-7
CASSDPVREAYEQYF
TGTGCCAGCAGCGACCCCGTGAGGGAAGCCTACGAGCAGTACTTC
>.|TRBD1|TRBV30|TRBJ1-3
CAWNGQGYSGNTIYF
TGTGCCTGGAACGGACAGGGCTACTCTGGAAACACCATATATTTT
>few|.|TRBV9|TRBJ1-6
CASSQSAVDNSPLHF
TGTGCCAGCAGCCAATCGGCGGTTGATAATTCACCCCTCCACTTT